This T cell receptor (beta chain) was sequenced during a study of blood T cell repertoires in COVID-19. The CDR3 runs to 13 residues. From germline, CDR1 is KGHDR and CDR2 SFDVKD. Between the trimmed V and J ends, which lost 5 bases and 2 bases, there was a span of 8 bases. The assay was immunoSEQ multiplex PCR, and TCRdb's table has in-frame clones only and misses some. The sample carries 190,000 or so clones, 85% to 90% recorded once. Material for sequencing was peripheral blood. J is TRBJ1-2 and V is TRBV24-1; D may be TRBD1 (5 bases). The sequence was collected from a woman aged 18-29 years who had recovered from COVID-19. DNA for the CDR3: TGTGCCACCAGTGTGCGACAGAACTATGGCTACACCTTC. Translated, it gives CATSVRQNYGYTF.